These T cell receptor beta chains were read from a single sample in a study of cytomegalovirus exposure and HLA in healthy donors. The assay was immunoSEQ multiplex PCR, and TCRdb's table has in-frame clones only and misses some. The sample includes about 150,000 clones, about 72% of them seen just once. The sequenced material came from PBMCs. The receptor source for this set is a male donor in good health and CMV-seronegative. CDR3s include the opening cysteine and the closing phenylalanine or tryptophan. The D gene is left open where the match is weak. Only part of the rows carry a size: once, few, many, or a class if the clone is expanded.

j_call clone_size v_call cdr3_length d_call cdr3_nt cdr3_aa
TRBJ2-7 NA TRBV5-1 18 TRBD2 TGCGCCAGCAGCAGGGGACTAGCGGGAGGGTCGGTATCGAACGAGCAGTACTTC CASSRGLAGGSVSNEQYF
TRBJ2-5 NA TRBV4-1 16 NA TGCGCCAGCAGCCAAGCCCCGGGGAGAAACCAAGAGACCCAGTACTTC CASSQAPGRNQETQYF
TRBJ2-7 once TRBV19 13 TRBD1 TGTGCCAGTAGTGGACAGGACCCTTCCGAGCAGTACTTC CASSGQDPSEQYF
TRBJ2-3 NA TRBV28 16 NA TGTGCCAGCAGTTTCCAGCGCCGCCGGGGCACAGATACGCAGTATTTT CASSFQRRRGTDTQYF
TRBJ2-5 few TRBV7-7 14 NA TGTGCTAGCAGCTTAGGTGGCGGACAAGAGACCCAGTACTTC CASSLGGGQETQYF
TRBJ2-4 NA TRBV2 13 NA TGTGCCAGTGCCGCAGGGGCAGGAAACATTCAGTACTTC CASAAGAGNIQYF
TRBJ1-2 few TRBV30 10 NA TGTGCCTGGAAGCAGGGCGGCTACACCTTC CAWKQGGYTF
TRBJ2-7 NA TRBV11-3 13 TRBD1 TGTGCCAGCAGCTTGGGGCAGGGGGCTGAGCAGTACTTC CASSLGQGAEQYF
TRBJ2-2 NA TRBV9 14 TRBD2 TGTGCCAGCAGCGGAGGGACTAGCCCCGGGGAGCTGTTTTTT CASSGGTSPGELFF
TRBJ1-2 NA TRBV6-6 14 NA TGTGCCAGCAGTTCTGGATCAGGGGTCTATGGCTACACCTTC CASSSGSGVYGYTF
TRBJ2-5 NA TRBV7-9 17 TRBD2 TGTGCCAGCAGTATGAATAGACTAGCGGGAGGGCGAGAGACCCAGTACTTC CASSMNRLAGGRETQYF
TRBJ1-1 few TRBV7-9 13 NA TGTGCCAGCAGCTACACAGGTAACACTGAAGCTTTCTTT CASSYTGNTEAFF
TRBJ1-4 NA TRBV27 17 TRBD1 TGTGCCAGCAGTTCTCTACAGGGGATACCGACTAATGAAAAACTGTTTTTT CASSSLQGIPTNEKLFF
TRBJ1-1 NA TRBV2 16 NA TGTGCCAGCAGTGAGACAGCCAACCCCCTGAACACTGAAGCTTTCTTT CASSETANPLNTEAFF
TRBJ2-5 NA TRBV5-6 15 NA TGTGCCAGCAGTTCTCGGAGGGCGTACCAAGAGACCCAGTACTTC CASSSRRAYQETQYF
TRBJ2-7 NA TRBV9 14 TRBD1 TGTGCCAGCAGCGTATTTGAGGGGGCTTACGAGCAGTACTTC CASSVFEGAYEQYF
TRBJ1-4 NA TRBV28 14 TRBD1 TGTGCCAGCCTTAACTCGGACAGGAATGAAAAACTGTTTTTT CASLNSDRNEKLFF
TRBJ2-1 once TRBV9 15 NA TGTGCCAGCAGCGTAGGGACTAACTCCTACAATGAGCAGTTCTTC CASSVGTNSYNEQFF
TRBJ1-1 NA TRBV5-1 15 NA TGCGCCAGCAGCTTGGCCGACGCACGGGGCACTGAAGCTTTCTTT CASSLADARGTEAFF
TRBJ2-5 NA TRBV28 14 TRBD2 TGTGCCAGCACAACTAGCGGGAGTAGGGAGACCCAGTACTTC CASTTSGSRETQYF
TRBJ2-5 NA TRBV5-4 15 TRBD1 TGTGCCAGCAGCCTGACCTCGGGACAGAAAGAGACCCAGTACTTC CASSLTSGQKETQYF
TRBJ2-1 NA TRBV9 14 TRBD2 TGTGCCAGCAGCACTAGGGACTACTACAATGAGCAGTTCTTC CASSTRDYYNEQFF
TRBJ1-1 NA TRBV7-2 14 TRBD1 TGTGCCAGCTCTCCCGGGACAGGGTACACTGAAGCTTTCTTT CASSPGTGYTEAFF
TRBJ1-1 NA TRBV7-3 13 NA TGTGCCAGCAGCTTTGGGGGGATCACTGAAGCTTTCTTT CASSFGGITEAFF
TRBJ1-2 NA TRBV30 13 TRBD1 TGTGCCTGGAGTGTACTGACAGGGAATGGCTACACCTTC CAWSVLTGNGYTF
TRBJ2-5 few TRBV4-1 15 NA TGCGCCAGCAGACCGAGACAGTCACAAGAAGAGACCCAGTACTTC CASRPRQSQEETQYF
TRBJ2-1 once TRBV19 16 NA TGTGCCAGTAGTATGAGTGGGAGGAGTCTTGGCAATGAGCAGTTCTTC CASSMSGRSLGNEQFF
TRBJ1-1 NA TRBV5-1 14 NA TGCGCCAGCAGCTTAATGGGCATGAACACTGAAGCTTTCTTT CASSLMGMNTEAFF
TRBJ2-1 NA TRBV11-2 14 NA TGTGCCAGCAGCTTAGGGCTCTCCTACAATGAGCAGTTCTTC CASSLGLSYNEQFF
TRBJ2-5 few TRBV5-4 15 TRBD2 TGTGCCAGCAGCTTGGTTAGCGGGAGCGAGGAGACCCAGTACTTC CASSLVSGSEETQYF
TRBJ2-7 NA TRBV11-2 13 NA TGTGCCAGCAGCCTGGACGGACTCTCCGAGCAGTACTTC CASSLDGLSEQYF
TRBJ2-7 NA TRBV27 14 NA TGTGCCAGCAGTTTAAGTAGTAGCTCCTACGAGCAGTACTTC CASSLSSSSYEQYF
TRBJ2-7 NA TRBV29-1 14 NA TGCAGCGTTGAGGGGCAGGGGGGTATTTACGAGCAGTACTTC CSVEGQGGIYEQYF
TRBJ2-3 once TRBV14 17 TRBD1 TGTGCCAGCAGCCTTTCGACAGGGGCGTTGGGAACAGATACGCAGTATTTT CASSLSTGALGTDTQYF
TRBJ2-3 NA TRBV5-1 18 NA TGCGCCAGCAGCTTGGACAGGGGAGCGGGTCCCGTCACAGATACGCAGTATTTT CASSLDRGAGPVTDTQYF
TRBJ2-7 few TRBV9 13 NA TGTGCCAGCAGCCCAAGGGGCAGGGACGAGCAGTACTTC CASSPRGRDEQYF
TRBJ1-1 NA TRBV4-2 14 NA TGTGCCAGCAGCCAAGGGGGGCTCGACACTGAAGCTTTCTTT CASSQGGLDTEAFF
TRBJ2-7 NA TRBV30 14 TRBD1 TGTGCCTGGAGGGAAGGGGACAGTTCCTACGAGCAGTACTTC CAWREGDSSYEQYF
TRBJ1-2 NA TRBV19 12 TRBD1 TGTGCCAGTAGCGACAGGGGGAACGGCTACACCTTC CASSDRGNGYTF
TRBJ2-6 once TRBV4-3 18 NA TGCGCCAGCAGCCAACAACCTCACTCCCTTTCTGGGGCCAACGTCCTGACTTTC CASSQQPHSLSGANVLTF
TRBJ1-5 NA TRBV7-6 15 TRBD1 TGTGCCAGCAGCCCTAGACAGGGGGTCGGCCAGCCCCAGCATTTT CASSPRQGVGQPQHF
TRBJ2-7 NA TRBV2 12 NA TGTGCCAGCGAGCGGAGCTACTACGAGCAGTACTTC CASERSYYEQYF
TRBJ1-3 few TRBV6-5 15 TRBD1 TGTGCCAGCAGTTACTCAAGGGGGCAGGGAAACACCATATATTTT CASSYSRGQGNTIYF
TRBJ2-5 NA TRBV19 13 NA TGTGCCAGTAGTATCCGGTTCCAAGAGACCCAGTACTTC CASSIRFQETQYF
TRBJ2-7 few TRBV6-5 16 TRBD1 TGTGCCAGCAGTTCCCCAGGACAGGGGTCGGCCTACGAGCAGTACTTC CASSSPGQGSAYEQYF
TRBJ2-5 NA TRBV30 18 TRBD2 TGTGCCTGGAGCCCAGGGACGCTAGCGGGAGGGCCGGGAGAGACCCAGTACTTC CAWSPGTLAGGPGETQYF